The 10 T cell receptor beta chains below come from one sample, sequenced in a study of CDR3 diversity in severe acne. TCRdb reprocessed the PCR reads via MiXCR and lists one record per CDR3 protein. The sample has roughly 100,000 distinct CDR3 sequences; roughly half are singletons. The material sequenced was blood. All receptors derive from a male donor with acne.

This clonotype was seen at least ten times. The rearrangement joins TRBV4-1 to TRBJ2-7, with 9 bases lining up with TRBD2. Per the germline V gene, CDR1 is MGHRA and CDR2 is YSYEKL. The V gene end was trimmed by 4 bases and the J gene end by 3 bases; junction bases not matched to a gene: 10. CDR3 size: 16 residues. The CDR3 coding sequence is TGCGCCAGCAGCCTCCGACAGACTAGCGGATACTACGAGCAGTACTTC. Its translation is CASSLRQTSGYYEQYF.

This clonotype was seen at least ten times. The chain employs TRBV20-1 and TRBJ2-7, with 7 bases lining up with TRBD1. Unmatched junction bases numbered 5, after V lost 0 bases and J lost 3 bases. This CDR3 is built from 14 residues. Germline CDR1 reads DFQATT; CDR2 reads SNEGSKA (reference sequence). This chain's CDR3 is CSARERGGHYEQYF. The CDR3 DNA sequence: TGCAGTGCTAGAGAAAGAGGGGGCCACTACGAGCAGTACTTC.

V usage is TRBV27 and J usage is TRBJ2-7; D remains unclear. Deletions cut 3 bases from V and 0 bases from J, with 6 bases between. Germline-derived CDR1 and CDR2 are MNHEY and SMNVEV (reference sequence). CDR3 length equals 13 residues. The DNA of the CDR3 is TGTGCCAGCAGTTTTGCAAGCTCCTACGAGCAGTACTTC. Its translation is CASSFASSYEQYF.

This clonotype has just a few counts. The V call is TRBV20-1, the J call TRBJ2-2, with 7 nucleotides matching TRBD1. The CDR3 spans 15 residues. V gave up 6 bases and J gave up 4 bases; unmatched junction bases: 11. Germline values: CDR1 DFQATT, CDR2 SNEGSKA (reference sequence). Here the CDR3 reads CSASSTSGGTGELFF. The CDR3 coding sequence is TGCAGTGCCAGTAGTACCTCAGGGGGCACCGGGGAGCTGTTTTTT.

This clonotype was detected only a few times. The chain employs TRBV19 and TRBJ2-7; 14 bases are a match to TRBD2. V lost 5 bases and J lost 4; bases outside the gene matches: 7. The CDR3 consists of 16 residues. Germline V gives CDR1 LNHDA, CDR2 SQIVND (reference sequence). Here the CDR3 reads CASSATSGRGVYEQYF. The CDR3 coding sequence is TGTGCCAGTAGTGCGACTAGCGGGAGGGGCGTATACGAGCAGTACTTC.

This clonotype was counted only a few times. The chain uses TRBV2 and TRBJ2-5; TRBD2 might be the D (5 bases). Germline values: CDR1 SNHLY, CDR2 FYNNEI. V lost 8 bases and J 4 bases, leaving 5 bases between the germline ends. This CDR3 is built from 10 residues. The DNA for the CDR3 is TGTGCCAGCCGGGGAGAGACCCAGTACTTC. This encodes CASRGETQYF.

This clonotype has only a few counts. Just one base apart from a much larger clone, this may be a read error. The chain has TRBV7-6 and TRBJ2-7, with D tentatively TRBD1 or TRBD2 (5 bases each). Deletions cut 5 bases from V and 5 bases from J, with 13 bases between. CDR1 is SGHVS and CDR2 is FNYEAQ in the germline V gene. The CDR3 has 13 amino acids. In DNA, the CDR3 is TGTGCCAGCAGCCCCGGCTGGGGGAACGAGCAGTACTTC. Protein: CASSPGWGNEQYF.

V is TRBV29-1 and J is TRBJ2-7; no firm D call. The V end was cut by 0 bases, the J end by 5 bases, with 11 bases between. CDR3 size: 13 residues. Germline V gene lookup returns CDR1 SQVTM and CDR2 ANQGSEA. CDR3 protein: CSVEDQRLDEQYF. DNA for the CDR3: TGCAGCGTTGAAGATCAGCGTCTCGACGAGCAGTACTTC.

This rearrangement joins TRBV12-3 or TRBV12-4 to TRBJ2-7; D not resolved. The CDR3 is made up of 15 amino acids. The V gene lost 6 bases and the J gene lost 3 bases, with 18 bases spanning the gap. CDR3: CASRSPGPLGYEQYF. CDR3 sequence (DNA): TGTGCCAGCAGGAGTCCCGGGCCATTGGGCTACGAGCAGTACTTC.

This clonotype was seen only a few times. This rearrangement joins TRBV7-9 to TRBJ2-5; 11 positions agree with TRBD2. The J segment lost 3 bases and the V segment lost 2 bases, leaving 8 bases of the junction unmatched. This CDR3 is built from 17 residues. The germline gives CDR1 SEHNR, CDR2 FQNEAQ (reference sequence). The CDR3 DNA reads as TGTGCCAGCAGCTTATGGTTTGGGACTAGCGGAGAAGAGACCCAGTACTTC. It encodes CASSLWFGTSGEETQYF.